This T cell receptor beta chain emerged from a study of Ad26.COV2.S vaccination and SARS-CoV-2 variants. Method: immunoSEQ multiplex PCR; TCRdb's copy keeps in-frame clones and lacks some. Of about 480,000 clones in the sample, roughly 85% were seen once. Germline CDR1 SGHVS, CDR2 FQNEAQ. The CDR3 runs to 16 residues. Trimming shortened V by 3 bases and J by 4 bases, and 18 bases separated the two germline ends. Treatment indicated: over 15 received Ad26.COV2.S at low or high dose, single or two shots; roughly 5 received placebo; per-sample allocation not given. Material that was analyzed had been drawn on day 63 after the first vaccine or placebo injection.

The source was peripheral blood, collected in a trial of Ad26.COV2.S vaccine versus placebo. The chain combines TRBV7-8 with TRBJ1-2; the D is unclear. The TCR comes from a person aged 18-65 years who received the Ad26.COV2.S COVID-19 vaccine or a placebo. Here the CDR3 DNA reads TGTGCCAGCAGCTTGGCCGAATTTAAAATAGGCTATGGCTACACCTTC. It codes for CASSLAEFKIGYGYTF. The variable domain in full, with the rest retrieved from reference TRBV7-8 and TRBJ1-2, is GAGVSQSPRYKVAKRGQDVALRCDPISGHVSLFWYQQALGQGPEFLTYFQNEAQLDKSGLPSDRFFAERPEGSVSTLKIQRTQQEDSAVYLCASSLAEFKIGYGYTFGSGTRLTVV.